This T cell receptor (beta chain) comes out of a study of identical twins. Findings of the study overall: Possibly, invariant MAIT and iNKT cells partly confounded zero-insertion analyses. Weaker excess sharing between twins was seen in beta out-of-frame sequences.

Germline trimming cut 2 bases from V and 4 bases from J; bases unmatched to any gene: 7. Germline values: CDR1 SGHTA, CDR2 FQGNSA. The length of the CDR3 is 15 residues. To note about this clonotype: Its antigen is currently unknown. With a much larger clone just one base away, this may be a read error.

TCRdb reanalysed the 5' RACE reads using MiXCR and keeps one entry per CDR3 protein. The sample has approximately 410,000 distinct CDR3 sequences; roughly 18% are singletons. V is TRBV7-2 and J is TRBJ2-7; 8 bases are shared with TRBD2. The source is a man over 45 in good health. Input material: naive T cells sorted from blood. The CDR3 coding sequence is TGTGCCAGCAGCTTAAGGCCTAGCGGGTCGTACGAGCAGTACTTC. Residues: CASSLRPSGSYEQYF.